The 6 T cell receptor beta chains listed next were all sequenced from one sample in a study of blood T cell repertoires in COVID-19. Libraries were prepared by immunoSEQ multiplex PCR; TCRdb keeps only in-frame clonotypes and omits some of them. The data contain 25,000 to 30,000 clones, 70% to 90% of them singletons. Sequencing input: peripheral blood. These receptor sequences come from a human donor in a cohort sampled during active COVID-19.

The CDR3 protein is CASSPEITGGQEQYF. The CDR3 DNA reads TGCGCCAGCAGCCCAGAAATCACAGGGGGCCAAGAGCAGTACTTC. This chain uses TRBV5-1 with TRBJ2-7; 9 nucleotides match TRBD1. J lost 7 bases, V lost 4 bases, and 12 bases had no gene match. The CDR3 consists of 15 residues. Germline V CDR1 and CDR2: SGHRS, YFSETQ.

This clone was recorded once. The CDR3 region is CASSQADSQETQYF. CDR3 in DNA: TGTGCCAGCAGCCAAGCGGACAGCCAAGAGACCCAGTACTTC. The chain uses TRBV4-2 and TRBJ2-5, with a tentative D call TRBD1 (6 bases). There are 14 residues in the CDR3. Germline-derived CDR1 and CDR2 are LGHNA and YNFKEQ. The ends were cut back, 1 base at V and 1 base at J, with 7 bases in the middle.

The genes are TRBV27 and TRBJ2-3, with D possibly matching TRBD2 (5 bases). V lost 3 bases and J lost 3, with 13 bases in between. The CDR3 loop spans 15 amino acids. The germline V gene encodes CDR1 MNHEY and CDR2 SMNVEV (reference sequence). In DNA form, the CDR3 reads TGTGCCAGCAGTTTGAGGGTGATAGGGACAGATACGCAGTATTTT. Encoded protein: CASSLRVIGTDTQYF.

This clone was counted a few times. The chain couples TRBV19 to TRBJ2-2; D ambiguous. V was shortened by 7 bases and J by 2 bases, with 8 bases between the two germline ends. The CDR3 sequence is 13 residues long. CDR1 and CDR2 from the germline V gene are LNHDA and SQIVND (reference sequence). The CDR3 DNA is TGTGCCAGTAAACGAGTAAACACCGGGGAGCTGTTTTTT. As protein: CASKRVNTGELFF.

The rearrangement links TRBV2 to TRBJ1-2; 9 nucleotides agree with TRBD1. Germline V gives CDR1 SNHLY, CDR2 FYNNEI. CDR3 length: 15 residues. The J segment lost 5 bases and the V segment lost 6 bases, leaving 10 bases of the junction unmatched. CDR3 nucleotides: TGTGCCAGCAGGGGCGGTACAGGGGGCGGGTATGGCTACACCTTC. This translates into CASRGGTGGGYGYTF. Variable domain in full (rest from reference TRBV2 and TRBJ1-2): EPEVTQTPSHQVTQMGQEVILRCVPISNHLYFYWYRQILGQKVEFLVSFYNNEISEKSEIFDDQFSVERPDGSNFTLKIRSTKLEDSAMYFCASRGGTGGGYGYTFGSGTRLTVV.

V and J are TRBV6-1 and TRBJ2-5; D is perhaps TRBD1 (5 bases). There are 13 residues in the CDR3. V shed 1 base and J shed 4 bases, with 7 bases lying between them. The germline V gene has CDR1 MNHNS and CDR2 SASEGT. CDR3 protein: CASSEGGVETQYF. As DNA, the CDR3 is TGTGCCAGCAGTGAAGGGGGCGTAGAGACCCAGTACTTC.